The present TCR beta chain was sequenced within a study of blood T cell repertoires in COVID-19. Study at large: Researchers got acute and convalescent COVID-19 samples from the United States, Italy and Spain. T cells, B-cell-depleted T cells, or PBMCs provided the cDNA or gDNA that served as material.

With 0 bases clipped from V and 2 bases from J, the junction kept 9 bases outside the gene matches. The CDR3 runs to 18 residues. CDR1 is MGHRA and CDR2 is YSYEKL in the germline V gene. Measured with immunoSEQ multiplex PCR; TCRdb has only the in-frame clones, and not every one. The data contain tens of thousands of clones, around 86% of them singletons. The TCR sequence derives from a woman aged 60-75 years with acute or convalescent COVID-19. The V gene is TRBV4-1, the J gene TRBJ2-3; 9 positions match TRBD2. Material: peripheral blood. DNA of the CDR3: TGCGCCAGCAGCCAAGATCTGATGGAGCGGGGGGACACAGATACGCAGTATTTT. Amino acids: CASSQDLMERGDTDTQYF.